This T cell receptor beta chain originates from a study of identical twins' blood T cells. About the study: Roughly six alpha and about 6 beta libraries together yielded 45 million to 65 million reads. General study findings and limits: V gene usage reportedly matched far better within twin pairs than unrelated donors. Shared CDR3 clonotype counts tracked mainly the product of cloneset sizes.

This clonotype has a handful of counts. Its cognate antigen is unknown. All three twin pairs grew up together with likely shared infections and vaccines. MiXCR, applied by TCRdb to the 5' RACE reads, yields one record per CDR3 protein. The sample has about 370,000 distinct CDR3 sequences; over 25% are singletons. The V segment lost 0 bases and the J segment 3 bases; nucleotides outside the gene matches: 2. CDR3 size: 16 residues. Germline-derived CDR1 and CDR2 are MNHEY and SVGAGI. Material for sequencing was PBMCs. The sequence was obtained from a woman aged 18 to 55 in good health. V and J are TRBV6-5 and TRBJ1-3; TRBD1 aligns across 10 bases. The CDR3 nucleotides read TGTGCCAGCAGTTACTCCGGGACAGGGGATGGAAACACCATATATTTT. Its translation: CASSYSGTGDGNTIYF.